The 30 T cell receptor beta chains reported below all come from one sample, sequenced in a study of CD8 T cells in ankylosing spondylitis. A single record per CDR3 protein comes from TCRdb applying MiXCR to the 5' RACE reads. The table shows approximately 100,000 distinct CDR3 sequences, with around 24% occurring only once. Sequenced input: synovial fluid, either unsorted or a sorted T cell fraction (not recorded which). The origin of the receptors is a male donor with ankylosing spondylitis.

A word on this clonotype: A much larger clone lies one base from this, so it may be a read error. CDR3 residues: CPSSQAGTGQYNEQFF. CDR3 nucleotide sequence: TGTCCCAGCAGCCAGGCCGGGACAGGACAATACAATGAGCAGTTCTTC. This sequence joins TRBV11-3 and TRBJ2-1; 8 positions match TRBD1. The CDR3 consists of 16 residues. Germline assignment: CDR1 SGHNT and CDR2 YENEEA.

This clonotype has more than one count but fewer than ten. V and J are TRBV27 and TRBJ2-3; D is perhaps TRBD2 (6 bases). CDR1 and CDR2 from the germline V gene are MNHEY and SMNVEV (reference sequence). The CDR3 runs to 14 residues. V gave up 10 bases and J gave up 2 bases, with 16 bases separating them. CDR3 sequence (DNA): TGTGCCACCCGGGCGGGACTTATCACAGATACGCAGTATTTT. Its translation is CATRAGLITDTQYF.

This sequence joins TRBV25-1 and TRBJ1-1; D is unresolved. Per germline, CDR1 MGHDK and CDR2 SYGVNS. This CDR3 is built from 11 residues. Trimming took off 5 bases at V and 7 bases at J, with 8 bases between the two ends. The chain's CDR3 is CASSRHNEAFF. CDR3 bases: TGTGCCAGCAGTCGCCACAATGAAGCTTTCTTT.

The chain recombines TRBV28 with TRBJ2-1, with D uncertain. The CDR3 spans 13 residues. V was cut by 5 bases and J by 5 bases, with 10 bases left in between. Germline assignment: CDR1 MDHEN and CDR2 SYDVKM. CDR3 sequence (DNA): TGTGCCAGCAGTCCCCCAGGAAACAATGAGCAGTTCTTC. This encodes CASSPPGNNEQFF.

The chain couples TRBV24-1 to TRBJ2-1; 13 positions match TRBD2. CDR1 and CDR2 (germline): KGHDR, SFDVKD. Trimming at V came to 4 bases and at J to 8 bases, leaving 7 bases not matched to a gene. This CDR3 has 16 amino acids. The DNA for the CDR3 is TGTGCCACCAGTGACTGGACTAGCGGGAGTACAGATGAGCAGTTCTTC. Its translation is CATSDWTSGSTDEQFF.

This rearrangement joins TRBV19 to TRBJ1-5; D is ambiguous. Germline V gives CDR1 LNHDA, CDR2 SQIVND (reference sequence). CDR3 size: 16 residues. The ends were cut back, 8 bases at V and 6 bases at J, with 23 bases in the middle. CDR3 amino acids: CASAPGLGVTGQPQHF. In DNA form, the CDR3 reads TGTGCCAGTGCACCAGGCCTTGGCGTCACGGGTCAGCCCCAGCATTTT.

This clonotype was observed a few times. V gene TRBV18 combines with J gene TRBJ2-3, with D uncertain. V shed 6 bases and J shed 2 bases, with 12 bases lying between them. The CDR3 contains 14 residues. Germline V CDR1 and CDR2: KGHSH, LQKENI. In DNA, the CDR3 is TGTGCCAGCTCCCAGGACGGATCCACAGATACGCAGTATTTT. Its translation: CASSQDGSTDTQYF.

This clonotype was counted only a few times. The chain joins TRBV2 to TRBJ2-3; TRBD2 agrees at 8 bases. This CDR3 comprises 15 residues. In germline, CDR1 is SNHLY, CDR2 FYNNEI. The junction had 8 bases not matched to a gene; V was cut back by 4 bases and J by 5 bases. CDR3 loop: CASSGLGLAGDTQYF. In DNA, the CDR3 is TGTGCCAGCAGTGGACTGGGTCTAGCGGGAGATACGCAGTATTTT.

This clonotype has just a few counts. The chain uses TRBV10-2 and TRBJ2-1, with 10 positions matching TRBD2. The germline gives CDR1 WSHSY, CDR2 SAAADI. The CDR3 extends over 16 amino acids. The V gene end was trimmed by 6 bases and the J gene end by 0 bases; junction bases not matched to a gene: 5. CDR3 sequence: CASSGLAESSYNEQFF. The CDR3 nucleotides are TGCGCCAGCAGCGGACTAGCGGAGAGCTCCTACAATGAGCAGTTCTTC.

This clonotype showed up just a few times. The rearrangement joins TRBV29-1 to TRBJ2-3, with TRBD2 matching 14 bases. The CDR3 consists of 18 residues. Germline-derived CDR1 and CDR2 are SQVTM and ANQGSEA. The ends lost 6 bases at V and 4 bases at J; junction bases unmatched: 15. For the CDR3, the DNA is TGCAGCGTAACCGGGACTAGCGGGAGCGTTACTCCCTCAGATACGCAGTATTTT. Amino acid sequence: CSVTGTSGSVTPSDTQYF.

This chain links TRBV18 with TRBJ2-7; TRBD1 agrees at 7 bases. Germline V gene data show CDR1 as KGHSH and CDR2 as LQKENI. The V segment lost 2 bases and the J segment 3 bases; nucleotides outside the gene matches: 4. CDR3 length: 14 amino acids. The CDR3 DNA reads TGTGCCAGCTCACCATCGGGACAGAGCTACGAGCAGTACGTC. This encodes CASSPSGQSYEQYV.

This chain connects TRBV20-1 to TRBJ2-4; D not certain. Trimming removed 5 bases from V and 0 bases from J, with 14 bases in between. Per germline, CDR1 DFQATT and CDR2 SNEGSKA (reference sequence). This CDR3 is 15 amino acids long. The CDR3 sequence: CSAGAYNVAKNIQYF. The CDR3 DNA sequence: TGCAGTGCTGGCGCCTACAACGTAGCCAAAAACATTCAGTACTTC.

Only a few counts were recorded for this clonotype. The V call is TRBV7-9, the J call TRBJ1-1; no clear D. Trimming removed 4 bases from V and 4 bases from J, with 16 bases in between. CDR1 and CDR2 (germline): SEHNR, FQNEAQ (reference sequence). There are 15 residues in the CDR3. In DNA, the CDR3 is TGTGCCAGCAGCTCAAGTTCAGGCTACCGCACTGAAGCTTTCTTT. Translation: CASSSSSGYRTEAFF.

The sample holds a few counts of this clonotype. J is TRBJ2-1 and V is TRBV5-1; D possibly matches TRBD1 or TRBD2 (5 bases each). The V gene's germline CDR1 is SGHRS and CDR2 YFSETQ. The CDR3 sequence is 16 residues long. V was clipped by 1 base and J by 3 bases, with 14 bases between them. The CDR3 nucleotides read TGCGCCAGCAGCTTGCAACCCGGGACCGACTACAATGAGCAGTTCTTC. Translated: CASSLQPGTDYNEQFF.

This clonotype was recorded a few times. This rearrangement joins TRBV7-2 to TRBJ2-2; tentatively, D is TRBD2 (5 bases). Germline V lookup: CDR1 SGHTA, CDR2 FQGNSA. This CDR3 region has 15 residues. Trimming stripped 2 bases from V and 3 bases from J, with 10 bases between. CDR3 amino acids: CASSLRVGDTGELFF. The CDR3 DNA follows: TGTGCCAGCAGCTTAAGGGTCGGGGACACCGGGGAGCTGTTTTTT.

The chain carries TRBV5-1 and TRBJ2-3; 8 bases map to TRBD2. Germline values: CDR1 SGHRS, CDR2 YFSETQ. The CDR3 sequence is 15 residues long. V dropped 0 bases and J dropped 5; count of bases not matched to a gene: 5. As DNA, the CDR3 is TGCGCCAGCAGCTTGGTAACTAGCGGACTAGATACGCAGTATTTT. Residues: CASSLVTSGLDTQYF.

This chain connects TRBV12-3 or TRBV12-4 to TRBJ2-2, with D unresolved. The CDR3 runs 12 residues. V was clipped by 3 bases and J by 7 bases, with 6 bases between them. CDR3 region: CASSFGFGELFF. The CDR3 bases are TGTGCCAGCAGTTTTGGTTTCGGGGAGCTGTTTTTT.

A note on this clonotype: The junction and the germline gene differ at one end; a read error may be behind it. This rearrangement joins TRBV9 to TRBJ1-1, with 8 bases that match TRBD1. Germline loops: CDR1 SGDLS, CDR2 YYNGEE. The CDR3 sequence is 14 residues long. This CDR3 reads CTSSRTGMDTEAFF. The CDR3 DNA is TGTACCAGCAGCCGGACAGGGATGGACACTGAAGCTTTCTTT.

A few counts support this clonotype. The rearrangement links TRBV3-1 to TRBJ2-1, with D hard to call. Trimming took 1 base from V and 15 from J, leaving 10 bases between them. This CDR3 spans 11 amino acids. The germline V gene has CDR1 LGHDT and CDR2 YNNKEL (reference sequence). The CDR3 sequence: CASSQVRDWFF. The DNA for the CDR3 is TGTGCCAGCAGCCAAGTTCGCGACTGGTTCTTC.

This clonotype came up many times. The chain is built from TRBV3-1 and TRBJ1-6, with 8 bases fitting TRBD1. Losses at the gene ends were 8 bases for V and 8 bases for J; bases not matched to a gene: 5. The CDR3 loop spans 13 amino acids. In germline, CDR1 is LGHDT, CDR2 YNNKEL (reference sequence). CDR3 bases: TGTGCCAGCGGAGGGACAGGATATTCACCCCTCCACTTT. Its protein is CASGGTGYSPLHF. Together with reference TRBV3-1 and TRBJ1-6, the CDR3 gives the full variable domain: DTAVSQTPKYLVTQMGNDKSIKCEQNLGHDTMYWYKQDSKKFLKIMFSYNNKELIINETVPNRFSPKSPDKAHLNLHINSLELGDSAVYFCASGGTGYSPLHFGNGTRLTVT.

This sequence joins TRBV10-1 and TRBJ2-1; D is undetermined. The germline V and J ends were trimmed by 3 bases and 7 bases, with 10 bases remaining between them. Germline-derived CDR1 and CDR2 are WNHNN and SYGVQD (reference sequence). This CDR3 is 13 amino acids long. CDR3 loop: CASSDTMKNEQFF. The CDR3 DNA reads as TGCGCCAGCAGTGATACCATGAAGAATGAGCAGTTCTTC.

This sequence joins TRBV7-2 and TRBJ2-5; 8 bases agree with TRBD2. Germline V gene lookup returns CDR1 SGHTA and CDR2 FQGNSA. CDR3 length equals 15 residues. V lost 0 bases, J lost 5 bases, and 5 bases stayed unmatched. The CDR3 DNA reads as TGTGCCAGCAGCTTAGCGCTAGCGGGCTGGGAGACCCAGTACTTC. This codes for CASSLALAGWETQYF.

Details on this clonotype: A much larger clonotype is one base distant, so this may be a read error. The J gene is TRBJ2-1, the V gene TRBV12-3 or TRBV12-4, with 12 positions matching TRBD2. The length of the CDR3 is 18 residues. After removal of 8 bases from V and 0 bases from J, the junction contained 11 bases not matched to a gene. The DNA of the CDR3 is TGTGCCAGCTGTTCCGCGGGACTAGCGGGCCGCTCCTACAATGAGCAGTTCTTC. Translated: CASCSAGLAGRSYNEQFF.

The CDR3 DNA is TGCAGTGCTAGCGAACCGGGACCCAGAACCTCATTTTCACCCCTCCACTTT. Translated, it gives CSASEPGPRTSFSPLHF. V and J are TRBV20-1 and TRBJ1-6, with D perhaps TRBD1 (5 bases). Trimming pared 3 bases from V and 9 bases from J, leaving 24 bases between. The CDR3 extends over 17 amino acids. CDR1 and CDR2 (germline): DFQATT, SNEGSKA (reference sequence).

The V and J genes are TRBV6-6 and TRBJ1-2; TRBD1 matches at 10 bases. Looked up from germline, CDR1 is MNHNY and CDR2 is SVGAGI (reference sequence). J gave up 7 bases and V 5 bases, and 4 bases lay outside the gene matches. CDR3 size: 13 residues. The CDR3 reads CASSATGGVGYTF. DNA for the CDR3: TGTGCCAGCAGTGCGACAGGGGGCGTTGGCTACACCTTC.

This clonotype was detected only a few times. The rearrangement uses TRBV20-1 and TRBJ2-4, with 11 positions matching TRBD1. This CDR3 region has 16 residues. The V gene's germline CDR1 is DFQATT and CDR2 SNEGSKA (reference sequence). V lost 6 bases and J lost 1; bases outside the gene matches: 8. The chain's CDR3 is CSAIGQGAVAKNIQYF. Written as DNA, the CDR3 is TGCAGTGCAATCGGACAGGGGGCGGTGGCCAAAAACATTCAGTACTTC.

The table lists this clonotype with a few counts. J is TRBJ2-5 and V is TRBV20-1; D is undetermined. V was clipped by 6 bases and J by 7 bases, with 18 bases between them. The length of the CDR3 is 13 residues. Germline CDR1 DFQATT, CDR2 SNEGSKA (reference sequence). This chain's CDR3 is CSADSEWSRTQYF. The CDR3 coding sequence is TGCAGTGCCGATTCCGAGTGGAGCCGGACCCAGTACTTC.

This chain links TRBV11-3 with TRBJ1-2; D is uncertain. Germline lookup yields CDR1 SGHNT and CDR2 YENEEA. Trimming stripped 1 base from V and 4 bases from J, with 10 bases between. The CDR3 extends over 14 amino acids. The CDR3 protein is CASSLGEAPYGYTF. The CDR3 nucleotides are TGTGCCAGCAGCTTAGGAGAGGCCCCCTATGGCTACACCTTC.

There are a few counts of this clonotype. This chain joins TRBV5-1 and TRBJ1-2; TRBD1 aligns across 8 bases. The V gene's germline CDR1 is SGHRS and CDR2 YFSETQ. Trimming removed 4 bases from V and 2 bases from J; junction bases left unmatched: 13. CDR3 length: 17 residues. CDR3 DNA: TGCGCCAGCAGCCTTGACAGGGGTTGGACCTTAAACTATGGCTACACCTTC. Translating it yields CASSLDRGWTLNYGYTF.

The CDR3 nucleotides read TGCGCCAGCGGGGAGACAGGGCGGAACACTGAAGCTTTCTTT. Its translation: CASGETGRNTEAFF. V usage is TRBV5-1 and J usage is TRBJ1-1; TRBD1 matches at 7 bases. Trimming at V came to 7 bases and at J to 1 base, leaving 7 bases not matched to a gene. The CDR3 is 14 amino acids. Germline V gives CDR1 SGHRS, CDR2 YFSETQ.